This T cell receptor beta chain appears in the sequencing data of a study of blood T cells in healthy people across ages. Whole-study findings and limits: Older age went with lower TCR beta diversity per million T cells, in a roughly linear way. Using unsorted PBMCs precluded a conclusive naive versus antigen-experienced comparison.

J was trimmed by 3 bases and V by 0 bases; bases with no gene match: 7. The CDR3 spans 16 residues. Per the germline V gene, CDR1 is LGHNA and CDR2 is YNFKEQ. A second PCR, run for roughly 7 to 11 cycles, used a sample-barcoded 5' primer plus a J-beta primer mix. Each CDR3 protein is one row after TCRdb ran MiXCR on the 5' RACE reads. The sample has 1.6 million or so distinct CDR3 sequences, about 32% seen once; the top ten hold approximately 10%. In the case of this clonotype: Its cognate antigen is unknown.

This sequence joins TRBV4-2 and TRBJ1-1, with TRBD1 matching over 7 bases. The sequence came from a woman between 25 and 40 years old in good health. The sequencing input was blood. The CDR3 coding sequence is TGTGCCAGCAGCCAAGAAACAGGGGACCTTGACACTGAAGCTTTCTTT. Translated, it gives CASSQETGDLDTEAFF.